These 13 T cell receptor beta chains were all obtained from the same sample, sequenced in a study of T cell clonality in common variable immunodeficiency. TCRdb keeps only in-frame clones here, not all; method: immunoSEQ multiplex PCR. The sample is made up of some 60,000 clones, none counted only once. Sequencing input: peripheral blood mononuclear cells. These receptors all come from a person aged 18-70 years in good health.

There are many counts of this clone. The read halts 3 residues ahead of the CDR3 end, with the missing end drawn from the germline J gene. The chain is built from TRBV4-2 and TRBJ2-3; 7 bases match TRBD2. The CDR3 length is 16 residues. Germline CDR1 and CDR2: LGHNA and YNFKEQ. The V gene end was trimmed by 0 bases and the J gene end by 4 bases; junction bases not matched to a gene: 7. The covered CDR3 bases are TGTGCCAGCAGCCAAGAGGGAAGCGGGGCGGCAGATACG. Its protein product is CASSQEGSGAADT. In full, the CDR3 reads CASSQEGSGAADTQYF.

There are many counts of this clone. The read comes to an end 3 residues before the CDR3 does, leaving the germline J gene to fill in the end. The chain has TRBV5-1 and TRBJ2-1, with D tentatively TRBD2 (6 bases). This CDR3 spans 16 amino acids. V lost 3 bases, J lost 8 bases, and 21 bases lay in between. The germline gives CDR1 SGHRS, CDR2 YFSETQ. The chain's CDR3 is CASSSKKRRATDEQFF. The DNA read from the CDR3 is TGCGCCAGCAGCTCAAAAAAACGGAGGGCCACGGATGAG.

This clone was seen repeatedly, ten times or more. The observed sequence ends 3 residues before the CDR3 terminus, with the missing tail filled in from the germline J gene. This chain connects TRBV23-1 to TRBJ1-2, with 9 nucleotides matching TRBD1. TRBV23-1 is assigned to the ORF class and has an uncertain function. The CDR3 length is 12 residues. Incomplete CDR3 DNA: TGCGCGCCGGGACAGGGTCACTATGGC. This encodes CAPGQGHYG. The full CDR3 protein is CAPGQGHYGYTF.

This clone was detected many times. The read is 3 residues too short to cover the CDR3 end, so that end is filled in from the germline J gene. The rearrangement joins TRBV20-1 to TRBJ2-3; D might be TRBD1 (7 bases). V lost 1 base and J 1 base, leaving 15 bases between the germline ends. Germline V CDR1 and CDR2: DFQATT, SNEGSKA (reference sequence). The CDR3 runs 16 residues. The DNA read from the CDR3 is TGCAGTGCTAGAGGGGCAGGGGGGAGGCGCACAGATACG. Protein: CSARGAGGRRTDT. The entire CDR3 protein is CSARGAGGRRTDTQYF.

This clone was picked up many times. The CDR3 here is CASSLAETQYF. CDR3 bases read: TGTGCCAGCAGCTTGGCAGAGACC. The J gene is TRBJ2-5, the V gene TRBV7-2; no clear D gene. Sequencing ends 3 residues short of the CDR3 end; the germline J gene provides the rest. Trimming took off 3 bases at V and 4 bases at J, with 3 bases between the two ends. This CDR3 contains 11 residues. Germline CDR1 is SGHTA and CDR2 is FQGNSA. Using reference TRBV7-2 and TRBJ2-5 for the parts outside the CDR3, the full variable domain is GAGVSQSPSNKVTEKGKDVELRCDPISGHTALYWYRQSLGQGLEFLIYFQGNSAPDKSGLPSDRFSAERTGGSVSTLTIQRTQQEDSAVYLCASSLAETQYFGPGTRLLVL.

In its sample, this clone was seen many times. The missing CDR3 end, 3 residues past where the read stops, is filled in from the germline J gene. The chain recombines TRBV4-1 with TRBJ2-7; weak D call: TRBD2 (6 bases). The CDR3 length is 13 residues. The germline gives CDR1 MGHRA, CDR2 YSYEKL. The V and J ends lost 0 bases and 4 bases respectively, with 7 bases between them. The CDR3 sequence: CASSQELAYEQYF. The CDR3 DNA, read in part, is TGCGCCAGCAGCCAAGAACTAGCTTACGAG.

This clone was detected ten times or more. The CDR3 spells CASITWGTSSYNELFF. Incomplete CDR3 DNA: TGTGCCAGCATTACGTGGGGGACTTCCTCGTACAATGAG. This chain connects TRBV7-8 to TRBJ2-2; a possible D gene is TRBD2 (6 bases). The read ends 3 residues before the CDR3 terminus; that terminus is restored from the germline J gene. Germline V gives CDR1 SGHVS, CDR2 FQNEAQ. The CDR3 loop spans 16 amino acids.

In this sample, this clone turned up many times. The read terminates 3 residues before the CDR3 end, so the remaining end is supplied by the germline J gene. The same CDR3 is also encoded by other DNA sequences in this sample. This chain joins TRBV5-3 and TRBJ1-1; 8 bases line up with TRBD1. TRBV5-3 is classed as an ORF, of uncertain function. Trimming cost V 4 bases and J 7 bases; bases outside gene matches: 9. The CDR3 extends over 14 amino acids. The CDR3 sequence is CARSPDRGRNEAFF. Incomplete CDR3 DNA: TGTGCCAGAAGCCCTGACAGGGGAAGGAATGAA.

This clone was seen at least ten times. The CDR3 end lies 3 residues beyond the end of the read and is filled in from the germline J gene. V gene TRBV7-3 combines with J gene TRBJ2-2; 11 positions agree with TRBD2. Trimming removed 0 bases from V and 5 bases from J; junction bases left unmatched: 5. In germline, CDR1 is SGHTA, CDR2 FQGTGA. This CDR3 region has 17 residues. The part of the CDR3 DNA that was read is TGTGCCAGCAGCTTAACACTAGCGGGAGTAGGGACCGGGGAG. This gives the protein CASSLTLAGVGTGE. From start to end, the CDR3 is CASSLTLAGVGTGELFF.

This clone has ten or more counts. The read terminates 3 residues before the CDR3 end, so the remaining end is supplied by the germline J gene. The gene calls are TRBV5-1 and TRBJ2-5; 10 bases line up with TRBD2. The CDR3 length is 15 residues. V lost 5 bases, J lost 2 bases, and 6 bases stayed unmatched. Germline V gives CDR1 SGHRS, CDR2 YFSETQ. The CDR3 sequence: CASRIAGGLQETQYF. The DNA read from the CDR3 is TGCGCCAGCAGAATAGCGGGAGGACTGCAAGAGACC.

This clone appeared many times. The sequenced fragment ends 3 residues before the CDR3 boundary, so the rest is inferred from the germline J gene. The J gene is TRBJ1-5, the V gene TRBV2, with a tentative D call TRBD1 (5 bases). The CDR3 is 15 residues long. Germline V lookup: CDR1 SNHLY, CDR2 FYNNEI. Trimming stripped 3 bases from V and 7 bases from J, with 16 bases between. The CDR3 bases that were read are TGTGCCAGCAGTGATGAGGCAGCTGAGGGGCAGCCC. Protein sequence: CASSDEAAEGQP. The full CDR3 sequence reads CASSDEAAEGQPQHF.

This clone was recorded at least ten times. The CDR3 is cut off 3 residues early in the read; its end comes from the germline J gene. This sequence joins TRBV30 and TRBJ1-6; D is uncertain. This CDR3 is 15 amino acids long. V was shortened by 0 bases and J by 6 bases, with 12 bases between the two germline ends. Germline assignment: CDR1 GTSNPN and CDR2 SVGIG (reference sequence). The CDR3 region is CAWSVLLTGNSPLHF. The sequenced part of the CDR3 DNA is TGTGCCTGGAGTGTTCTCTTGACGGGTAATTCACCC. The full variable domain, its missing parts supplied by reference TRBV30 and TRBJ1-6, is SQTIHQWPATLVQPVGSPLSLECTVEGTSNPNLYWYRQAAGRGLQLLFYSVGIGQISSEVPQNLSASRPQDRQFILSSKKLLLSDSGFYLCAWSVLLTGNSPLHFGNGTRLTVT.

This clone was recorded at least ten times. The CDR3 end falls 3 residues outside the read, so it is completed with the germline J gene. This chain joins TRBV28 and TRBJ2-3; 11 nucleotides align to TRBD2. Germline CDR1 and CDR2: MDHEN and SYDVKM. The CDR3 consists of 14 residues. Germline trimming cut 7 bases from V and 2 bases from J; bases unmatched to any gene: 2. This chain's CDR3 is CASTLAGVTDTQYF. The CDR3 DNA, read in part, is TGTGCCAGCACACTAGCGGGAGTCACAGATACG.